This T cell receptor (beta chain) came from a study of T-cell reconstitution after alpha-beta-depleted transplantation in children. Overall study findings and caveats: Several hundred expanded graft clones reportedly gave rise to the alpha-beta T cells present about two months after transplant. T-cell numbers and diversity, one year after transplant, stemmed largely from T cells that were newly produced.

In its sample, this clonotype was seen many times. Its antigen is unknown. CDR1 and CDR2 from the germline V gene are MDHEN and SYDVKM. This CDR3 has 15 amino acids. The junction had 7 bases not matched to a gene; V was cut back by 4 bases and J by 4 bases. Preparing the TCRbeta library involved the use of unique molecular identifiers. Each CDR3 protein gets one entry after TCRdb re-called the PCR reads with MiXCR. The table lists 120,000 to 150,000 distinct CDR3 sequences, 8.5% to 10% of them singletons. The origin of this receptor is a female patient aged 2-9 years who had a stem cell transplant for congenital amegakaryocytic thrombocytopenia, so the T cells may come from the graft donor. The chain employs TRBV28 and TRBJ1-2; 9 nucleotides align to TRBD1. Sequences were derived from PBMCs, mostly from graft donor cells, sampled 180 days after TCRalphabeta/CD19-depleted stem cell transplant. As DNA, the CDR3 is TGTGCCAGCAGTTCTACAGGGGGCGGTAGCTATGGCTACACCTTC. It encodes CASSSTGGGSYGYTF.